What follows are 17 T cell receptor beta chains derived from one specimen sequenced in a study of PD-1 blockade in classical Hodgkin lymphoma. Stated time point: cycle 4 day 1 (C4D1), after less than 7 weeks of nivolumab. In every patient, relapse followed autologous stem cell transplantation, while exposure to brentuximab vedotin differed. Clones were read by immunoSEQ multiplex PCR, and TCRdb kept only the in-frame ones, dropping some. The sample lists approximately 52,000 clones, 86% occurring once. The source material was peripheral blood mononuclear cells (PBMCs), sampled before the fourth cycle of nivolumab. The receptors were sampled from a human donor with classical Hodgkin lymphoma.

V is TRBV5-1 and J is TRBJ2-1; a possible D gene is TRBD1 (6 bases). The germline V gene has CDR1 SGHRS and CDR2 YFSETQ. V shed 1 base and J shed 4 bases, with 15 bases lying between them. The CDR3 runs 16 residues. DNA for the CDR3: TGCGCCAGCAGCTTGAACCGGGACACCGCTTACAATGAGCAGTTCTTC. It yields the protein CASSLNRDTAYNEQFF.

V is TRBV7-2 and J is TRBJ2-1; TRBD1 might be the D (6 bases). V gave up 5 bases and J gave up 11 bases, with 22 bases separating them. This CDR3 has 15 residues. Germline loops: CDR1 SGHTA, CDR2 FQGNSA. This chain's CDR3 is CASSLKTGINLKQFF. The CDR3 DNA reads as TGTGCCAGCAGCCTGAAGACAGGCATCAACCTGAAGCAGTTCTTC.

The chain joins TRBV7-9 to TRBJ2-7; D is ambiguous. V was trimmed by 10 bases and J by 3 bases, leaving 16 bases between them. The CDR3 is 13 residues long. Germline-derived CDR1 and CDR2 are SEHNR and FQNEAQ (reference sequence). For the CDR3, the DNA is TGTGCCACCCAGAGGCAGAGCCACTACGAGCAGTACTTC. It codes for CATQRQSHYEQYF.

The chain combines TRBV28 with TRBJ1-4, with D unresolved. This CDR3 has 15 residues. Trimming removed 6 bases at V and 4 bases at J, with 15 bases between. Germline loops: CDR1 MDHEN, CDR2 SYDVKM. In nucleotides, the CDR3 is TGTGCCAGCAGCAGCCATGGGGTGAATAATGAAAAACTGTTTTTT. Encoded protein: CASSSHGVNNEKLFF.

This clone was seen only a few times. CDR3 amino acids: CASSSVETQYF. The CDR3 DNA reads TGTGCCAGCAGTTCGGTGGAGACCCAGTACTTC. This chain uses TRBV6-6 with TRBJ2-5; D gene ambiguous. V gave up 4 bases and J gave up 5 bases, with 5 bases separating them. The CDR3 loop spans 11 amino acids. Per the germline V gene, CDR1 is MNHNY and CDR2 is SVGAGI (reference sequence).

The chain uses TRBV29-1 and TRBJ2-3, with 10 bases that match TRBD1. The V segment lost 6 bases and the J segment 4 bases; nucleotides outside the gene matches: 1. Germline V lookup: CDR1 SQVTM, CDR2 ANQGSEA. CDR3 length equals 12 residues. In nucleotides, the CDR3 is TGCAGCGTGGGACAGGGGTCAGATACGCAGTATTTT. It yields the protein CSVGQGSDTQYF.

The genes are TRBV10-3 and TRBJ2-1; D is unclear. V was trimmed by 3 bases and J by 8 bases, leaving 11 bases between them. Germline V gene lookup returns CDR1 ENHRY and CDR2 SYGVKD. This CDR3 contains 13 residues. CDR3: CAISEKGFDEQFF. CDR3 sequence (DNA): TGTGCCATCAGTGAAAAAGGGTTCGATGAGCAGTTCTTC.

The chain links TRBV27 to TRBJ2-7; 16 bases are a match to TRBD2. The CDR3 extends over 17 amino acids. Germline CDR1 reads MNHEY; CDR2 reads SMNVEV (reference sequence). Losses at the gene ends were 8 bases for V and 4 bases for J; bases not matched to a gene: 11. The DNA of the CDR3 is TGTGCCAGCGCTCCGGGACTAGCGGGGGGGCCTCCTTACGAGCAGTACTTC. It yields the protein CASAPGLAGGPPYEQYF.

This clone was seen a handful of times. This chain connects TRBV28 to TRBJ1-1; D uncertain. CDR1 MDHEN and CDR2 SYDVKM come from the germline V gene. V dropped 3 bases and J dropped 7 bases, with 9 bases sitting between them. The CDR3 length is 12 residues. CDR3 DNA sequence: TGTGCCAGCAGTTTTCTGGATGGTGAAGCTTTCTTT. This encodes CASSFLDGEAFF.

This chain connects TRBV29-1 to TRBJ1-3, with D hard to call. CDR1 is SQVTM, CDR2 ANQGSEA, per germline. V was pared by 0 bases and J by 3 bases, with 6 bases between. The length of the CDR3 is 13 residues. The CDR3 DNA is TGCAGCGTTGAAGATTTTGGTGGAAACACCATATATTTT. Protein sequence: CSVEDFGGNTIYF. Combining the CDR3 with reference TRBV29-1 and TRBJ1-3 gives the whole variable domain SAVISQKPSRDICQRGTSLTIQCQVDSQVTMMFWYRQQPGQSLTLIATANQGSEATYESGFVIDKFPISRPNLTFSTLTVSNMSPEDSSIYLCSVEDFGGNTIYFGEGSWLTVV.

The chain is built from TRBV7-2 and TRBJ1-2; D perhaps matches TRBD1 (5 bases). Per germline, CDR1 SGHTA and CDR2 FQGNSA. V lost 5 bases and J 2 bases, leaving 15 bases between the germline ends. CDR3 length: 15 residues. This chain's CDR3 is CASSPSLTENYGYTF. Written as DNA, the CDR3 is TGTGCCAGCAGCCCAAGTCTGACAGAGAACTATGGCTACACCTTC.

The V gene is TRBV6-1, the J gene TRBJ1-5; TRBD1 is a possible D gene (5 bases). Trimming removed 1 base from V and 6 bases from J, with 10 bases in between. Germline CDR1 MNHNS, CDR2 SASEGT. This CDR3 contains 14 residues. The CDR3: CASSEGGGTQPQHF. The CDR3 nucleotides read TGTGCCAGCAGTGAAGGGGGGGGGACTCAGCCCCAGCATTTT.

The chain links TRBV4-2 to TRBJ2-4; D not resolved. The CDR3 has 13 amino acids. V lost 5 bases, J lost 0 bases, and 5 bases lay in between. Germline V gives CDR1 LGHNA, CDR2 YNFKEQ. CDR3 in DNA: TGTGCCAGCAGCGAGCTAGCCAAAAACATTCAGTACTTC. The encoded protein is CASSELAKNIQYF.

This chain links TRBV4-1 with TRBJ1-3; TRBD1 is a possible D gene (5 bases). The V and J ends lost 1 base and 14 bases respectively, with 15 bases between them. Germline V gene lookup returns CDR1 MGHRA and CDR2 YSYEKL. The CDR3 loop spans 13 amino acids. The CDR3 sequence is CASSQGEGRTLYF. CDR3 coding DNA: TGCGCCAGCAGCCAAGGGGAGGGGAGGACCTTATATTTT.

This clone showed up just once. The rearrangement joins TRBV6-1 to TRBJ1-1; TRBD1 might be the D (5 bases). CDR1 and CDR2 (germline): MNHNS, SASEGT. Trimming stripped 6 bases from V and 2 bases from J, with 7 bases between. The CDR3 is made up of 12 amino acids. CDR3 DNA: TGTGCCAGCAGGACAGCTAACACTGAAGCTTTCTTT. Translating it yields CASRTANTEAFF.

The CDR3 protein is CASSLASGFETQYF. The DNA for the CDR3 is TGTGCCAGCAGCTTAGCGTCGGGGTTCGAGACCCAGTACTTC. This rearrangement joins TRBV7-9 to TRBJ2-5; a possible D gene is TRBD2 (5 bases). The CDR3 contains 14 residues. V lost 0 bases and J lost 5, with 10 bases in between. Germline lookup yields CDR1 SEHNR and CDR2 FQNEAQ (reference sequence).

The chain joins TRBV5-6 to TRBJ1-5, with D perhaps TRBD1 (6 bases). The CDR3 is 15 residues long. V gave up 0 bases and J gave up 1 base, with 8 bases separating them. CDR1 SGHDT and CDR2 YYEEEE come from the germline V gene. CDR3 protein: CASSLAGVSNQPQHF. CDR3 in DNA: TGTGCCAGCAGCTTGGCAGGGGTGAGCAATCAGCCCCAGCATTTT.